The 30 T cell receptor beta chains given below trace back to one sample, sequenced in a study of technical replicates of blood from several donors. Sequencing was performed with immunoSEQ multiplex PCR; in TCRdb, only in-frame clones are kept and a portion is missing. Of some 71,000 clones in the sample, around 97% were seen once. The sequenced material came from T cells isolated from PBMCs. The origin of the receptors is a human donor in good health.

CDR3 protein: CASSLQGRHTEAFF. The CDR3 DNA follows: TGTGCCAGCAGTTTACAGGGCAGACACACTGAAGCTTTCTTT. This chain connects TRBV27 to TRBJ1-1, with a possible D match to TRBD1 (5 bases). Trimming removed 2 bases at V and 3 bases at J, with 10 bases between. The CDR3 runs to 14 residues. The V gene's germline CDR1 is MNHEY and CDR2 SMNVEV (reference sequence).

This clone was recorded only once. DNA of the CDR3: TGTGCCAGCAGCTTCGAGGTGAACACTGAAGCTTTCTTT. Translating gives CASSFEVNTEAFF. This chain uses TRBV7-9 with TRBJ1-1; D remains ambiguous. The CDR3 sequence is 13 residues long. V lost 3 bases and J 0 bases, leaving 5 bases between the germline ends. Germline V lookup: CDR1 SEHNR, CDR2 FQNEAQ (reference sequence).

This clone has only a few counts. The chain joins TRBV7-3 to TRBJ1-1; 9 nucleotides align to TRBD1. Germline V gene lookup returns CDR1 SGHTA and CDR2 FQGTGA. The CDR3 length is 13 residues. The V gene end was trimmed by 3 bases and the J gene end by 5 bases; junction bases not matched to a gene: 1. For the CDR3, the DNA is TGTGCCAGCAGCTTGGACAGGGGTACTGAAGCTTTCTTT. It specifies CASSLDRGTEAFF.

V usage is TRBV9 and J usage is TRBJ2-2; 7 nucleotides match TRBD1. The germline V gene has CDR1 SGDLS and CDR2 YYNGEE. With V trimmed by 0 bases and J by 2 bases, 4 bases remained unmatched. This CDR3 spans 16 amino acids. The CDR3: CASSVEGAVNTGELFF. CDR3 nucleotide sequence: TGTGCCAGCAGCGTAGAGGGGGCGGTTAACACCGGGGAGCTGTTTTTT.

This chain joins TRBV6-5 and TRBJ1-1, with D tentatively TRBD1 (6 bases). The germline gives CDR1 MNHEY, CDR2 SVGAGI. V was pared by 11 bases and J by 5 bases, with 15 bases between. The CDR3 has 12 amino acids. In nucleotides, the CDR3 is TGTGCCGCAACAGGGCTGGGGACTGAAGCTTTCTTT. Its protein product is CAATGLGTEAFF.

The rearrangement joins TRBV2 to TRBJ2-7; no clear D. Germline CDR1 and CDR2: SNHLY and FYNNEI. The CDR3 runs 15 residues. Trimming left V 7 bases short and J 2 bases short, with 18 bases between. CDR3 in DNA: TGTGCCAGCACCGAACCAGGCAGCCCCACCTACGAGCAGTACTTC. Amino acid sequence: CASTEPGSPTYEQYF.

The V call is TRBV15, the J call TRBJ1-4, with 10 bases fitting TRBD1. CDR1 is LNHNV, CDR2 YYDKDF, per germline (reference sequence). The CDR3 runs 14 residues. V was pared by 3 bases and J by 7 bases, with 2 bases of the junction left unmatched. The CDR3 DNA reads as TGTGCCACCAGCAGCGGGACAGGGGTTGAAAAACTGTTTTTT. Translated: CATSSGTGVEKLFF.

This chain connects TRBV9 to TRBJ2-7, with D perhaps matching TRBD2 (7 bases). The CDR3 has 18 residues. Germline V gene lookup returns CDR1 SGDLS and CDR2 YYNGEE. The ends were cut back, 4 bases at V and 1 base at J, with 24 bases in the middle. The CDR3 DNA reads TGTGCCAGCAGCCCCGGGCGGGGAGGGGGTACCCTATCCTACGAGCAGTACTTC. Translating it yields CASSPGRGGGTLSYEQYF.

The chain links TRBV5-5 to TRBJ2-1, with a weak D call TRBD1 (5 bases). The CDR3 sequence is 12 residues long. CDR1 and CDR2 from the germline V gene are SGHKS and YYEKEE (reference sequence). V was shortened by 3 bases and J by 9 bases, with 10 bases between the two germline ends. The CDR3: CASSSQGSEQFF. CDR3 in DNA: TGTGCCAGCAGCTCGCAGGGTTCTGAGCAGTTCTTC.

The chain has TRBV10-1 and TRBJ2-7; 9 nucleotides match TRBD1. Germline V gene data show CDR1 as WNHNN and CDR2 as SYGVQD (reference sequence). Trimming cost V 4 bases and J 0 bases; bases outside gene matches: 1. This CDR3 comprises 14 residues. The CDR3 protein is CASSGQGVSYEQYF. As DNA, the CDR3 is TGCGCCAGCAGTGGACAGGGGGTCTCCTACGAGCAGTACTTC.

The chain uses TRBV9 and TRBJ2-7, with 13 bases matching TRBD2. CDR1 and CDR2 from the germline V gene are SGDLS and YYNGEE. The ends lost 0 bases at V and 6 bases at J; junction bases unmatched: 9. This CDR3 contains 17 residues. CDR3 amino acids: CASSVGRTSGSFFEQYF. The CDR3 DNA sequence: TGTGCCAGCAGCGTAGGGAGGACTAGCGGGAGTTTTTTCGAGCAGTACTTC.

The chain links TRBV23-1 to TRBJ1-3; 7 nucleotides match TRBD1. TRBV23-1 is filed as an ORF, its function uncertain. With V trimmed by 0 bases and J by 8 bases, 4 bases remained unmatched. The CDR3 length is 14 residues. The CDR3 sequence: CASSQSGTDDTIYF. DNA of the CDR3: TGCGCCAGCAGTCAATCGGGGACAGACGACACCATATATTTT.

V and J are TRBV2 and TRBJ1-2; D is possibly TRBD1 (5 bases). Trimming took off 4 bases at V and 0 bases at J, with 15 bases between the two ends. CDR1 SNHLY and CDR2 FYNNEI come from the germline V gene. This CDR3 region has 16 residues. The CDR3 protein is CASSGGTGPANYGYTF. In DNA, the CDR3 is TGTGCCAGCAGTGGAGGCACAGGCCCAGCTAACTATGGCTACACCTTC.

The chain is built from TRBV28 and TRBJ1-2, with TRBD1 matching 11 bases. Trimming took 7 bases from V and 6 from J; bases not matched to a gene: 10. This CDR3 region has 15 residues. CDR1 and CDR2 (germline): MDHEN, SYDVKM. This CDR3 is CASTSADRGRDGYTF. DNA of the CDR3: TGTGCCAGCACCTCAGCGGACAGGGGGCGCGATGGCTACACCTTC.

The chain uses TRBV5-1 and TRBJ2-2; 15 bases map to TRBD2. J lost 7 bases, V lost 4 bases, and 8 bases had no gene match. The CDR3 totals 17 residues. The germline V gene encodes CDR1 SGHRS and CDR2 YFSETQ. The CDR3 loop is CASSPGTSGRFGGELFF. CDR3 coding DNA: TGCGCCAGCAGCCCGGGGACTAGCGGGAGGTTCGGCGGGGAGCTGTTTTTT.

This chain connects TRBV7-9 to TRBJ2-5, with 7 bases matching TRBD1. The germline V gene has CDR1 SEHNR and CDR2 FQNEAQ (reference sequence). This CDR3 has 15 residues. Losses at the gene ends were 5 bases for V and 0 bases for J; bases not matched to a gene: 6. The CDR3: CASSRTGFDQETQYF. In DNA, the CDR3 is TGTGCCAGCAGCAGGACAGGCTTTGACCAAGAGACCCAGTACTTC. The full variable domain, completed using reference TRBV7-9 and TRBJ2-5, is DTGVSQNPRHKITKRGQNVTFRCDPISEHNRLYWYRQTLGQGPEFLTYFQNEAQLEKSRLLSDRFSAERPKGSFSTLEIQRTEQGDSAMYLCASSRTGFDQETQYFGPGTRLLVL.

The chain is built from TRBV5-5 and TRBJ2-1; D not resolved. Trimming left V 2 bases short and J 7 bases short, with 7 bases between. The CDR3 runs 12 residues. The V gene's germline CDR1 is SGHKS and CDR2 YYEKEE (reference sequence). The CDR3 region is CASSLMRNEQFF. The CDR3 DNA follows: TGTGCCAGCAGCTTAATGAGAAATGAGCAGTTCTTC.

The J gene is TRBJ1-5, the V gene TRBV7-9; the match to TRBD1 covers 8 bases. V trimming: 1 base; J trimming: 4 bases; junction bases outside the gene matches: 3. This CDR3 comprises 15 residues. Germline CDR1 reads SEHNR; CDR2 reads FQNEAQ (reference sequence). The CDR3 bases are TGTGCCAGCAGCTTAGGAGGGACAGGTAATCAGCCCCAGCATTTT. Translating gives CASSLGGTGNQPQHF.

This sequence joins TRBV27 and TRBJ2-7, with 7 bases aligning to TRBD2. CDR3 length: 15 residues. Germline V gene sequence: CDR1 MNHEY, CDR2 SMNVEV (reference sequence). The V gene end was trimmed by 5 bases and the J gene end by 6 bases; junction bases not matched to a gene: 13. CDR3 coding DNA: TGTGCCAGCAGTCGACTAGCTAGTTCCGAAGGCGAGCAGTACTTC. Encoded protein: CASSRLASSEGEQYF.

The chain couples TRBV2 to TRBJ2-7; 7 nucleotides line up with TRBD1. This CDR3 has 14 amino acids. V shed 3 bases and J 0 bases; nucleotides not matched to a gene: 2. Germline V gene sequence: CDR1 SNHLY, CDR2 FYNNEI. The CDR3 here is CASSERDSSYEQYF. The CDR3 nucleotides are TGTGCCAGCAGTGAGAGGGACAGCTCCTACGAGCAGTACTTC.

The chain links TRBV4-1 to TRBJ2-2, with 9 bases fitting TRBD1. The CDR3 covers 15 residues. V lost 4 bases to trimming and J lost 4 bases; unmatched junction nucleotides: 4. Germline V gene sequence: CDR1 MGHRA, CDR2 YSYEKL. DNA for the CDR3: TGCGCCAGCAGCCGCCCGGGACAGGGCACCGGGGAGCTGTTTTTT. Translated: CASSRPGQGTGELFF.

The gene calls are TRBV10-3 and TRBJ1-2; 7 bases fit TRBD1. The CDR3 covers 15 residues. CDR1 and CDR2 (germline): ENHRY, SYGVKD. With 0 bases clipped from V and 0 bases from J, the junction kept 1 base outside the gene matches. CDR3 nucleotides: TGTGCCATCAGTGAGTCAGGGGGCGCTAACTATGGCTACACCTTC. The encoded protein is CAISESGGANYGYTF.

J is TRBJ1-2 and V is TRBV28; 7 bases match TRBD1. The CDR3 runs 15 residues. The V segment lost 4 bases and the J segment 4 bases; nucleotides outside the gene matches: 9. Germline CDR1 and CDR2: MDHEN and SYDVKM. The CDR3 region is CASSSRPDRVYGYTF. Here the CDR3 DNA reads TGTGCCAGCAGTTCTCGCCCAGACAGGGTCTATGGCTACACCTTC.

This clone was detected once. A junction end diverges from the germline sequence, so it may reflect a read error. The rearrangement uses TRBV7-7 and TRBJ2-1; TRBD2 matches at 12 bases. The CDR3 runs 17 residues. CDR1 and CDR2 (germline): SSHAT, FNYEAQ (reference sequence). CDR3 nucleotide sequence: TGTGCTAGCAGCTTAGGCCCTAGCGGGGGGGCCGGAGGTGAGCAGTTCTTC. It encodes CASSLGPSGGAGGEQFF. Using reference TRBV7-7 and TRBJ2-1 for the parts outside the CDR3, the full variable domain is GAGVSQSPRYKVTKRGQDVTLRCDPISSHATLYWYQQALGQGPEFLTYFNYEAQPDKSGLPSDRFSAERPEGSISTLTIQRTEQRDSAMYRCASSLGPSGGAGGEQFFGPGTRLTVL.

The chain uses TRBV19 and TRBJ2-2; D gene ambiguous. The CDR3 consists of 15 residues. Germline V gene lookup returns CDR1 LNHDA and CDR2 SQIVND (reference sequence). Trimming took 3 bases from V and 6 from J, leaving 14 bases between them. As DNA, the CDR3 is TGTGCCAGTAGTATTCGCGGTCTGCACCCCGGGGAGCTGTTTTTT. Protein product: CASSIRGLHPGELFF.

The chain carries TRBV11-2 and TRBJ2-1; D not certain. This CDR3 has 12 amino acids. In germline, CDR1 is SGHAT, CDR2 FQNNGV. The V end was cut by 5 bases, the J end by 6 bases, with 8 bases between. CDR3 loop: CASSLGSNEQFF. CDR3 nucleotides: TGTGCCAGCAGCCTTGGTAGCAATGAGCAGTTCTTC.

The chain is built from TRBV9 and TRBJ2-5; 9 bases align to TRBD2. Trimming at V came to 3 bases and at J to 5 bases, leaving 8 bases not matched to a gene. Germline CDR1 reads SGDLS; CDR2 reads YYNGEE. This CDR3 is 15 amino acids long. For the CDR3, the DNA is TGTGCCAGCAGCGACGCGGGGGGGCCGGGGGAGACCCAGTACTTC. Translating it yields CASSDAGGPGETQYF.

This chain connects TRBV4-1 to TRBJ1-4, with 7 bases fitting TRBD1. The trim removed 4 bases at V and 8 bases at J, leaving 13 bases unmatched. Germline CDR1 MGHRA, CDR2 YSYEKL. The CDR3 is 16 amino acids. The CDR3 DNA reads TGCGCCAGCAGCCGGGACAGTAACTCACGCGGGGAAAAACTGTTTTTT. It codes for CASSRDSNSRGEKLFF.

This chain joins TRBV29-1 and TRBJ1-1; unclear D gene. The CDR3 covers 11 residues. Germline assignment: CDR1 SQVTM and CDR2 ANQGSEA. The germline V and J ends were trimmed by 4 bases and 1 base, with 4 bases remaining between them. In DNA form, the CDR3 reads TGCAGCGTTGGGGCGAACACTGAAGCTTTCTTT. It encodes CSVGANTEAFF. Complete variable domain (other parts from reference TRBV29-1 and TRBJ1-1): SAVISQKPSRDICQRGTSLTIQCQVDSQVTMMFWYRQQPGQSLTLIATANQGSEATYESGFVIDKFPISRPNLTFSTLTVSNMSPEDSSIYLCSVGANTEAFFGQGTRLTVV.

The chain combines TRBV11-2 with TRBJ2-7; D remains ambiguous. The CDR3 runs to 12 residues. Per the germline V gene, CDR1 is SGHAT and CDR2 is FQNNGV. V was cut by 5 bases and J by 2 bases, with 7 bases left in between. The CDR3 protein is CASSVSTYEQYF. Written as DNA, the CDR3 is TGTGCCAGCAGCGTTAGTACCTACGAGCAGTACTTC.